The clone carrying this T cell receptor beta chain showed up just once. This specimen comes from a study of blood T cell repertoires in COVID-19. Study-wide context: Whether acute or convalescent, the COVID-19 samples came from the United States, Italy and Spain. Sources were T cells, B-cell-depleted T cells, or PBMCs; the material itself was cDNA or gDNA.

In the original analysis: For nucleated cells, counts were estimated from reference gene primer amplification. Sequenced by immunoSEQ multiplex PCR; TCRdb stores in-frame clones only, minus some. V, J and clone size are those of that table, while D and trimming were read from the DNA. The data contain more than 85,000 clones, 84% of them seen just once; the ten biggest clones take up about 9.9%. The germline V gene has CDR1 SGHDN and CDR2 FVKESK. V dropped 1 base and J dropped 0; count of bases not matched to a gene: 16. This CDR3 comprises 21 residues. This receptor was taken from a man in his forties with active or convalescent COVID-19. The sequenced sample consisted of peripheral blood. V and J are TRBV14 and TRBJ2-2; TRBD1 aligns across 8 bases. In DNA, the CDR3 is TGTGCCAGCAGCCAAGCCCCAGGGGGCGCAGACAGTCCCTCGAACACCGGGGAGCTGTTTTTT. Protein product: CASSQAPGGADSPSNTGELFF. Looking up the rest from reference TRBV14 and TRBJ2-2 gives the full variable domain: EAGVTQFPSHSVIEKGQTVTLRCDPISGHDNLYWYRRVMGKEIKFLLHFVKESKQDESGMPNNRFLAERTGGTYSTLKVQPAELEDSGVYFCASSQAPGGADSPSNTGELFFGEGSRLTVL.